This T cell receptor (beta chain) is drawn from a study of blood T cells in healthy people across ages. To note about this clonotype: No antigen is known for it. This clone may be a read error of a much larger clone one base away.

The CDR3 totals 19 residues. Germline-derived CDR1 and CDR2 are DFQATT and SNEGSKA (reference sequence). Sample-barcoded 5' priming and a J-beta primer mix drove a second PCR of about 7 to 12 cycles. Each CDR3 protein is one row after TCRdb ran MiXCR on the 5' RACE reads. The sample holds hundreds of thousands of distinct CDR3 sequences, around 43% seen once. Whole-study results and caveats: In long-lived donors, naive CD4+ cell counts and diversity exceeded those of aged donors. Per-million-T-cell TCR beta diversity fell roughly linearly with age.

Sequences were obtained from blood. The chain has TRBV20-1 and TRBJ2-1, with 15 bases aligning to TRBD2. The better agreement between TRBJ2-7 and the DNA end casts doubt on the J call. The source of this sequence is a man aged 80 or over in good health. This chain's CDR3 is CSARGLFRTSGRASNEQYF. In DNA, the CDR3 is TGCAGTGCTAGGGGCCTTTTCAGGACTAGCGGGAGGGCCTCCAATGAGCAGTACTTC.